This TCR beta chain stems from a study of T cell repertoires in ileal Crohn's disease. Time point defined: neoterminal ileum biopsy at postoperative endoscopy, about 6 months after surgery. Included were adult ileal or ileocolonic Crohn's patients indicated for ileocolonic resection. The method was immunoSEQ multiplex PCR; TCRdb's version includes in-frame clones alone and lacks a portion of them. The sample yields approximately 12,000 clones, more than 65% seen once. V lost 1 base to trimming and J lost 5 bases, with 3 bases between them. The CDR3 consists of 12 residues. Germline values: CDR1 SGHNT, CDR2 YYREEE (reference sequence).

The chain uses TRBV5-4 and TRBJ2-2, with no clear D. The receptor was isolated from an adult with Crohn's disease. Sample: ileal tissue. This CDR3 reads CASSLITGELFF. CDR3 nucleotide sequence: TGTGCCAGCAGCTTGATTACCGGGGAGCTGTTTTTT.